This T cell receptor beta chain was captured in a study of type 1 and type 2 diabetes patients. Overall study: T cells were magnetically sorted from PBMCs as CD4+ or CD8+ subsets.

This clonotype was observed many times. The antigen is undetermined. Overall study findings and caveats: In CD4+ and CD8+ T cells, type 2 diabetes diversity exceeded type 1. Type 2 diabetes patients had few highly-expanded CD4+ clones, median one.

The V end lost 3 bases, the J end lost 4 bases, and 9 bases lay between the germline ends. The CDR3 consists of 14 residues. From germline, CDR1 is MGHDK and CDR2 SYGVNS. The PCR template was genomic DNA. Amplification of the beta chain CDR3 used 30 forward and 13 reverse multiplex primers. A single record per CDR3 protein comes from TCRdb applying MiXCR to the multiplex PCR reads. The data hold fewer than 350,000 distinct CDR3 sequences, with around 50% observed a single time. Other autoimmune diseases and infections within the past four weeks excluded donors. The source of this sequence is a man younger than 35 with type 2 diabetes. Sequencing was done on a sample of peripheral blood mononuclear cells (PBMCs). This sequence joins TRBV25-1 and TRBJ1-4; maybe TRBD1 (5 bases). In DNA, the CDR3 is TGTGCCAGCAGTGAGTCAGGGATTAATGAAAAACTGTTTTTT. It codes for CASSESGINEKLFF.